The 17 T cell receptor beta chains below were found in one sample sequenced in a study of T cell responses to AZD1222 COVID-19 vaccine. Clones were read by immunoSEQ multiplex PCR, and TCRdb kept only the in-frame ones, dropping some. The data show 95,000 to 130,000 clones, over 75% seen once. Specimen: peripheral blood, collected on day 0 of MenACWY control vaccination. The receptors stem from an adult in good health.

J is TRBJ1-5 and V is TRBV7-9, with D unresolved. Germline V gene lookup returns CDR1 SEHNR and CDR2 FQNEAQ (reference sequence). This CDR3 spans 16 amino acids. Trimming took 5 bases from V and 1 from J, leaving 15 bases between them. The CDR3 DNA reads TGTGCCAGCAGCCCGATGGGCAGCTGGAGCAATCAGCCCCAGCATTTT. The encoded protein is CASSPMGSWSNQPQHF.

V gene TRBV9 combines with J gene TRBJ1-2, with 7 nucleotides matching TRBD1. In germline, CDR1 is SGDLS, CDR2 YYNGEE. V dropped 2 bases and J dropped 7; count of bases not matched to a gene: 8. This CDR3 spans 14 amino acids. The CDR3 coding sequence is TGTGCCAGCAGCGTGAGATCGCAGGGGGGTGGCTACACCTTC. Amino acids: CASSVRSQGGGYTF.

The chain is built from TRBV3-1 (or the pseudogene TRBV3-2) and TRBJ2-7; D remains unclear. Germline CDR1 LGHDT, CDR2 YNNKEL (reference sequence). The CDR3 is made up of 14 amino acids. Between the trimmed V and J ends, which lost 0 bases and 8 bases, there was a span of 14 bases. The DNA for the CDR3 is TGTGCCAGCAGCCAAGATCATGCCCATGGACAGCAGTACTTC. The encoded protein is CASSQDHAHGQQYF.

J is TRBJ2-3 and V is TRBV9; D uncertain. Germline V gene data show CDR1 as SGDLS and CDR2 as YYNGEE. The CDR3 has 14 amino acids. Trimming took 0 bases from V and 5 from J, leaving 10 bases between them. CDR3 sequence: CASSVEGPRDTQYF. The CDR3 DNA sequence: TGTGCCAGCAGCGTAGAGGGCCCAAGAGATACGCAGTATTTT. Full variable domain (outside the CDR3, taken from reference TRBV9 and TRBJ2-3): DSGVTQTPKHLITATGQRVTLRCSPRSGDLSVYWYQQSLDQGLQFLIQYYNGEERAKGNILERFSAQQFPDLHSELNLSSLELGDSALYFCASSVEGPRDTQYFGPGTRLTVL.

This clone was seen a few times. The chain has TRBV18 and TRBJ2-2, with no clear D. The CDR3 extends over 14 amino acids. The V gene's germline CDR1 is KGHSH and CDR2 LQKENI. V lost 4 bases to trimming and J lost 1 base, with 7 bases between them. This CDR3 is CASSRELNTGELFF. In nucleotides, the CDR3 is TGTGCCAGCTCACGGGAACTGAACACCGGGGAGCTGTTTTTT.

The chain uses TRBV5-6 and TRBJ1-2; 8 bases match TRBD1. Trimming removed 4 bases from V and 7 bases from J; junction bases left unmatched: 12. Germline lookup yields CDR1 SGHDT and CDR2 YYEEEE. This CDR3 comprises 15 residues. CDR3 amino acids: CASSGDRGGIFGYTF. CDR3 nucleotide sequence: TGTGCCAGCAGCGGAGACAGGGGAGGGATATTTGGCTACACCTTC.

The V and J genes are TRBV7-9 and TRBJ1-2; 11 bases are a match to TRBD1. The CDR3 consists of 14 residues. Germline V lookup: CDR1 SEHNR, CDR2 FQNEAQ (reference sequence). V lost 4 bases, J lost 4 bases, and 2 bases stayed unmatched. DNA for the CDR3: TGTGCCAGCAGCTGGGGACAGGGGGGCTATGGCTACACCTTC. This encodes CASSWGQGGYGYTF.

The chain links TRBV7-9 to TRBJ1-1; D not certain. V lost 1 base, J lost 2 bases, and 8 bases lay in between. Germline V gene lookup returns CDR1 SEHNR and CDR2 FQNEAQ (reference sequence). This CDR3 comprises 14 residues. DNA for the CDR3: TGTGCCAGCAGCTTAGTTACAGTTAACACTGAAGCTTTCTTT. It specifies CASSLVTVNTEAFF.

V is TRBV6-5 and J is TRBJ1-5; D is unclear. The CDR3 runs 13 residues. Trimming pared 6 bases from V and 3 bases from J, leaving 9 bases between. Germline CDR1 MNHEY, CDR2 SVGAGI. CDR3 DNA sequence: TGTGCCAGCAGCTCACAGACCAATCAGCCCCAGCATTTT. Its translation: CASSSQTNQPQHF.

V is TRBV7-2 and J is TRBJ1-1; 10 bases match TRBD1. The CDR3 length is 16 residues. Looked up from germline, CDR1 is SGHTA and CDR2 is FQGNSA. Unmatched junction bases numbered 4, after V lost 1 base and J lost 2 bases. The CDR3 DNA reads as TGTGCCAGCAGCTTAGTGGGGACAGGGGCCAACACTGAAGCTTTCTTT. Translation: CASSLVGTGANTEAFF.

This chain connects TRBV3-1 (or the pseudogene TRBV3-2) to TRBJ1-6; maybe TRBD1 (5 bases). The V gene's germline CDR1 is LGHDT and CDR2 YNNKEL (reference sequence). This CDR3 spans 15 amino acids. Deletions cut 1 base from V and 10 bases from J, with 14 bases between. The CDR3 is CASSQGGTGGSPLHF. CDR3 nucleotides: TGTGCCAGCAGCCAAGGAGGGACGGGCGGCTCACCCCTCCACTTT.

The table lists this clone with a count of one. This chain joins TRBV11-2 and TRBJ2-1; 15 nucleotides agree with TRBD2. CDR1 is SGHAT, CDR2 FQNNGV, per germline. The V gene end was trimmed by 5 bases and the J gene end by 9 bases; junction bases not matched to a gene: 8. The CDR3 is 16 amino acids. CDR3 nucleotides: TGTGCCAGCAGCGGGACTAGCGGGGGGATCCCTTTTGAGCAGTTCTTC. It codes for CASSGTSGGIPFEQFF.

The chain combines TRBV7-2 with TRBJ1-6, with no clear D. Germline V gene lookup returns CDR1 SGHTA and CDR2 FQGNSA. CDR3 size: 14 residues. V was trimmed by 1 base and J by 7 bases, leaving 8 bases between them. This chain's CDR3 is CASSLEHANSPLHF. The CDR3 DNA sequence: TGTGCCAGCAGCTTAGAACATGCCAATTCACCCCTCCACTTT.

The rearrangement links TRBV10-3 to TRBJ1-2; no firm D call. V gave up 1 base and J gave up 4 bases, with 10 bases separating them. Per the germline V gene, CDR1 is ENHRY and CDR2 is SYGVKD. The CDR3 is made up of 14 amino acids. The CDR3 nucleotides read TGTGCCATCAGTGAGTTCTCAGACGGCTATGGCTACACCTTC. It specifies CAISEFSDGYGYTF.

As DNA, the CDR3 is TGTGCCTGGAGTGGGACAGGGGCCGCCAGCACTGAAGCTTTCTTT. This codes for CAWSGTGAASTEAFF. V and J are TRBV30 and TRBJ1-1, with TRBD1 matching 9 bases. CDR1 GTSNPN and CDR2 SVGIG come from the germline V gene (reference sequence). The CDR3 has 15 residues. V was clipped by 1 base and J by 4 bases; unmatched bases: 7.

This clone was counted between two and nine times. The chain employs TRBV2 and TRBJ2-3; D possibly corresponds to TRBD2 (6 bases). Per the germline V gene, CDR1 is SNHLY and CDR2 is FYNNEI. This CDR3 contains 16 residues. V gave up 1 base and J gave up 11 bases, with 22 bases separating them. As DNA, the CDR3 is TGTGCCAGCAGTGAAGGTTTAGGAGGCCTCCGGGGAGGGCAGTATTTT. Its translation is CASSEGLGGLRGGQYF. The full variable domain, with the rest looked up from reference TRBV2 and TRBJ2-3, is EPEVTQTPSHQVTQMGQEVILRCVPISNHLYFYWYRQILGQKVEFLVSFYNNEISEKSEIFDDQFSVERPDGSNFTLKIRSTKLEDSAMYFCASSEGLGGLRGGQYFGPGTRLTVL.

The chain recombines TRBV4-2 with TRBJ2-3; 11 bases agree with TRBD2. After removal of 3 bases from V and 5 bases from J, the junction contained 7 bases not matched to a gene. The CDR3 has 16 residues. Germline assignment: CDR1 LGHNA and CDR2 YNFKEQ. The CDR3 DNA sequence: TGTGCCAGCAGCCATCTTAGCGGGGGGGCAAGAGATACGCAGTATTTT. Translating gives CASSHLSGGARDTQYF.